Given below is one T cell receptor beta chain in context. Its target is not known. The data are from a study of cytomegalovirus exposure and HLA in healthy donors. General study findings and limits: In the roughly 130 validation repertoires, a later analysis found that first-cohort TCR clusters tended to co-occur.

Assay used: immunoSEQ multiplex PCR; TCRdb lists only in-frame clones, some missing. The sample holds around 140,000 clones, approximately 94% seen once. V lost 8 bases and J 3 bases, leaving 14 bases between the germline ends. The CDR3 has 14 residues. CDR1 and CDR2 from the germline V gene are MNHNS and SASEGT. The specimen sequenced was PBMCs. This clonotype originated in a man aged 18 to 30 in good health and CMV-seropositive. The chain recombines TRBV6-1 with TRBJ2-1, with D perhaps matching TRBD1 (8 bases). In nucleotides, the CDR3 is TGTGCCAGCCACAGGGGGGGCCTCTACAATGAGCAGTTCTTC. The encoded protein is CASHRGGLYNEQFF.